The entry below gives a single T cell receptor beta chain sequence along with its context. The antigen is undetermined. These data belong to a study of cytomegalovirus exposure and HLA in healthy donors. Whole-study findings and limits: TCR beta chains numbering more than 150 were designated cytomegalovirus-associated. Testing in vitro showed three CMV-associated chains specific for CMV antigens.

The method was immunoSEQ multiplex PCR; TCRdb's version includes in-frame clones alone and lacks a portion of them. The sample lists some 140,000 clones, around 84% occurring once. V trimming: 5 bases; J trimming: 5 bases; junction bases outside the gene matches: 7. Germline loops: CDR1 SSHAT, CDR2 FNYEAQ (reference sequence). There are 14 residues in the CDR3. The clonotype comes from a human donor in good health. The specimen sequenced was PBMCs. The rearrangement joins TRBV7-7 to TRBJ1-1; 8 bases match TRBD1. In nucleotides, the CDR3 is TGTGCCAGCAGCCCATGGACAGGGACGACTGAAGCTTTCTTT. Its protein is CASSPWTGTTEAFF.